This TCR beta chain emerged from a study of shared clonotypes between healthy human individuals. Measured with immunoSEQ multiplex PCR; TCRdb has only the in-frame clones, and not every one. The sample gives approximately 1,500,000 clones, roughly 98% of which show up once; about 0.4% is in the top ten. Concerning this clone itself: Antigen specificity is unknown.

The study, taken as a whole, reports: At large depth, rarefaction still showed sorted-subset sequencing to be incomplete. Relative to memory subsets, naive subsets generally showed larger estimated richness. Non-shared clonotypes showed lower generation probabilities than clonotypes common to all four donors.

J gave up 2 bases and V 3 bases, and 3 bases lay outside the gene matches. The CDR3 covers 14 residues. Germline values: CDR1 SGDLS, CDR2 YYNGEE. Material: naive CD4+ T cells sorted from blood. Subset specified: CD45RA+ positively selected. The receptor was derived from a man aged 25 to 45 in good health. J is TRBJ2-5 and V is TRBV9, with 8 bases lining up with TRBD2. In DNA form, the CDR3 reads TGTGCCAGCAGCGAACTAGCGGCACAAGAGACCCAGTACTTC. Its protein product is CASSELAAQETQYF.